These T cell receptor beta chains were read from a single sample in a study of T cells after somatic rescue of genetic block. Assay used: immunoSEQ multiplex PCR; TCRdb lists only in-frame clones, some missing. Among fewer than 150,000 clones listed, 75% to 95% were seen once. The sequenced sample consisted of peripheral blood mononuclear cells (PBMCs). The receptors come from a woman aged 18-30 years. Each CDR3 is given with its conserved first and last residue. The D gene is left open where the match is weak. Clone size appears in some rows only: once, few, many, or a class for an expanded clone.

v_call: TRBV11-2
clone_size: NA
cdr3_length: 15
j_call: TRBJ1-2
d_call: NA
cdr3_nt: TGTGCCAGCAGCTTTTCGGATCTACGGGGCTATGGCTACACCTTC
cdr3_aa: CASSFSDLRGYGYTF

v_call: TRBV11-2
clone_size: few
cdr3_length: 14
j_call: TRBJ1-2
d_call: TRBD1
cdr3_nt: TGTGCCAGCAGCTCCGGACAGGGGGCTTACGGCTACACCTTC
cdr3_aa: CASSSGQGAYGYTF

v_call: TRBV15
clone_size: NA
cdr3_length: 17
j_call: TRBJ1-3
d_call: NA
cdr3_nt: TGTGCCACCAGCAGAACCACCACGAGGAGCTCTGGAAACACCATATATTTT
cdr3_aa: CATSRTTTRSSGNTIYF

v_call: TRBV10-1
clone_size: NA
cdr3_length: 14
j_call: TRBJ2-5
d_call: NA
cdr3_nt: TGCGCCAGTGATTCCAGGGACATATCCTTAACCCAGTACTTC
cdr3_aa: CASDSRDISLTQYF

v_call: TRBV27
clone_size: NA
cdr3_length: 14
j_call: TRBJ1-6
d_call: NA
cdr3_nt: TGTGCCAGCAGTTTGGCGGGGGCGAATTCACCCCTCCACTTT
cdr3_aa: CASSLAGANSPLHF

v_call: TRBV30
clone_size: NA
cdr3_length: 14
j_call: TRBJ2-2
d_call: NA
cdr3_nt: TGTGCCTGGAGTCGCCAGGGTGTCACCGGGGAGCTGTTTTTT
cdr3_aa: CAWSRQGVTGELFF

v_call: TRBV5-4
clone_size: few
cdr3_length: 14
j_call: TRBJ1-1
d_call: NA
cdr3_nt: TGTGCCAGCAGCTTGGGGCAGGGTCGGGCTGAAGCTTTCTTT
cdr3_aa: CASSLGQGRAEAFF

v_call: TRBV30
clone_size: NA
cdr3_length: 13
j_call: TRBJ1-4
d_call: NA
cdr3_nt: TGTGCCTGGGCCCCGGACCCTAATGAAAAACTGTTTTTT
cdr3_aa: CAWAPDPNEKLFF

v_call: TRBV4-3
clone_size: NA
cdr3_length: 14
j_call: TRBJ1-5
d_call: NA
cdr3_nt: TGCGCCAGCAGCCAAGACCGAGGGAATCAGCCCCAGCATTTT
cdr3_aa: CASSQDRGNQPQHF

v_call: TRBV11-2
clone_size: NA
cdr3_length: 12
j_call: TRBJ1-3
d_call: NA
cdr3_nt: TGTGCCAGCAGCGCCTCGGGAAACACCATATATTTT
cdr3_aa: CASSASGNTIYF

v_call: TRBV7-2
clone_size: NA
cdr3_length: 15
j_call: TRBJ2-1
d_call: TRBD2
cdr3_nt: TGTGCCAGCAGCTTGTATCAGCGGGGGATCGATGAGCAGTTCTTC
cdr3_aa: CASSLYQRGIDEQFF

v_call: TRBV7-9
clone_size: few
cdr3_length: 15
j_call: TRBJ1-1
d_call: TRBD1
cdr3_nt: TGTGCCAGCAGCCCTGGACAGGGCATGAACACTGAAGCTTTCTTT
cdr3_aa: CASSPGQGMNTEAFF

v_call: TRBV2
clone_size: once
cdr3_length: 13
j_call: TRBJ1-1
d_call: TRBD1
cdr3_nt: TGTGCCAATGACAGGGGGTTTAACACTGAAGCTTTCTTT
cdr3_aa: CANDRGFNTEAFF

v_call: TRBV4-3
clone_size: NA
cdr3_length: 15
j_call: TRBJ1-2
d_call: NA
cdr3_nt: TGCGCCAGCAGCCAAGATCTTTCGGACCCGTATGGCTACACCTTC
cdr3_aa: CASSQDLSDPYGYTF

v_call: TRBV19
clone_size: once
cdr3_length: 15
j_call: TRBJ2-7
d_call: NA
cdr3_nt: TGTGCCAGTAGTGCCCAGGGGCTCAGCTCCTACGAGCAGTACTTC
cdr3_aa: CASSAQGLSSYEQYF

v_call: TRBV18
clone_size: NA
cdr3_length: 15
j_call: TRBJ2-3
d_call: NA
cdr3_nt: TGTGCCAGCTCACGCCCCCAGGGTGCCACAGATACGCAGTATTTT
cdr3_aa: CASSRPQGATDTQYF

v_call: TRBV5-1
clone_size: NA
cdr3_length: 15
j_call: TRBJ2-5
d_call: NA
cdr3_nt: TGCGCCACCACCGTGACAGGGAGGGAACAAGAGACCCAGTACTTC
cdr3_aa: CATTVTGREQETQYF

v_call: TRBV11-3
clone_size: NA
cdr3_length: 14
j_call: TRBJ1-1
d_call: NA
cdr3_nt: TGTGCCAGCAGCAGCACTTCAGGGAGCACTGAAGCTTTCTTT
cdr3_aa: CASSSTSGSTEAFF

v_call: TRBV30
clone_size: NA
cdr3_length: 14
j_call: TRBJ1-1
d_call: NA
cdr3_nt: TGTGCCTGGAGCCAAATGGGGGAGAACACTGAAGCTTTCTTT
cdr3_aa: CAWSQMGENTEAFF

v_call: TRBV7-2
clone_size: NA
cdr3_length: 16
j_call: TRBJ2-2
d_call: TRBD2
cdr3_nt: TGTGCCAGCACCTCCGGGGTAGCGGGGACCACCGGGGAGCTGTTTTTT
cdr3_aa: CASTSGVAGTTGELFF

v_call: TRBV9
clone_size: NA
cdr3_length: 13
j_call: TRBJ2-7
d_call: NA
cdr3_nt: TGTGCCAGCAGCCTCTCGCCCCACTACGAGCAGTACTTC
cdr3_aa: CASSLSPHYEQYF

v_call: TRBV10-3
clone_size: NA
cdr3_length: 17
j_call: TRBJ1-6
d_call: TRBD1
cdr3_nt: TGTGCCATCAGTGAGGGACAGGAGAGCTCCTATAATTCACCCCTCCACTTT
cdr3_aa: CAISEGQESSYNSPLHF

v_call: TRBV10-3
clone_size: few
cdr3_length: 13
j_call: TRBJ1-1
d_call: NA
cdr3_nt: TGTGCCATCAGCCGGACAGAGAACACTGAAGCTTTCTTT
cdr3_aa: CAISRTENTEAFF

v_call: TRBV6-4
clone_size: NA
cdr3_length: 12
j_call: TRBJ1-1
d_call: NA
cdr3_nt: TGTGCCACCACCCCGAAGAACACTGAAGCTTTCTTT
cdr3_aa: CATTPKNTEAFF

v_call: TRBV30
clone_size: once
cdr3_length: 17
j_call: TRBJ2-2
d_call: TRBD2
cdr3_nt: TGTGCCTGGAGTGTCGGGGGAGGGACTACGAACACCGGGGAGCTGTTTTTT
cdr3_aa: CAWSVGGGTTNTGELFF

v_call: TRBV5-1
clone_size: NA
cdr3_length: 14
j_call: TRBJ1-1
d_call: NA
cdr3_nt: TGCGCCAGCAGCTGGACGGCCGTGGGGACTGAAGCTTTCTTT
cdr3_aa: CASSWTAVGTEAFF

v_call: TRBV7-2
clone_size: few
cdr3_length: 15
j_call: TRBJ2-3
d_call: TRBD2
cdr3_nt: TGTGCCAGCAGCACCCCTAGCGGGTACACAGATACGCAGTATTTT
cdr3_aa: CASSTPSGYTDTQYF

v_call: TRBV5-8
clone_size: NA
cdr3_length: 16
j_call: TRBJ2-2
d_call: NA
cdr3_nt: TGTGCCAGCAGCTTGGAGGCAGGGAGTCGGACCGGGGAGCTATTTTTT
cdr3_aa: CASSLEAGSRTGELFF

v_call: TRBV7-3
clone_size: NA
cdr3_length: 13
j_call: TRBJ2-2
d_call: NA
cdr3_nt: TGTGCCAGCAGCACCTCAGGGAACGGGGAGCTGTTTTTT
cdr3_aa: CASSTSGNGELFF

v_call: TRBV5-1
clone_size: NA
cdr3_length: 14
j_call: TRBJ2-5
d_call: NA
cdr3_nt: TGCGCCAGCAGCCCCGCGGCTGGAGGGGAGACCCAGTACTTC
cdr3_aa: CASSPAAGGETQYF

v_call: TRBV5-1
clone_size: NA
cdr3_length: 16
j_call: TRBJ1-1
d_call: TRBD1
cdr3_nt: TGCGCCAGCAGCACGGGGACAGGGATCATGAACACTGAAGCTTTCTTT
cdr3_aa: CASSTGTGIMNTEAFF

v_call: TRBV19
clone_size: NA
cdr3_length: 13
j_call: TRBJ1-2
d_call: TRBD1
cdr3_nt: TGTGCCAGTATGGAGGGGACAGGCTTCAGCTACACCTTC
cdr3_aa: CASMEGTGFSYTF

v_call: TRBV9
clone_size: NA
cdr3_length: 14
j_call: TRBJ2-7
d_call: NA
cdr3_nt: TGTGCCAGCAGCCAGGGGCGGGGTCCCTACGAGCAGTACTTC
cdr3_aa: CASSQGRGPYEQYF

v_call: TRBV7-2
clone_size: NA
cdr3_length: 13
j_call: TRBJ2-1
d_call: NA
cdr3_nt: TGTGCCAGCAGCTTAGTGGGTCACAATGAGCAGTTCTTC
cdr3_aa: CASSLVGHNEQFF

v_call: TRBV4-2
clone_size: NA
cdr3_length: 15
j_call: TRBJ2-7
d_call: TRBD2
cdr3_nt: TGTGCCAGCAGCCCGCCTCTAGCGGTAACCTACGAGCAGTACTTC
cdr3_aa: CASSPPLAVTYEQYF

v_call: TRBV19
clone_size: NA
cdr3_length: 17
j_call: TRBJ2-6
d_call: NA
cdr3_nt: TGTGCCAGTAGCATAGGGGAGGGGGCTAGTGGGGCCAACGTCCTGACTTTC
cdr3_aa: CASSIGEGASGANVLTF

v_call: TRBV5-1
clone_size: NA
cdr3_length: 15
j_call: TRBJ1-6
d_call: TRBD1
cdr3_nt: TGCGCCAGCAGCGCCGGGACAGGGATAGATTCACCCCTCCACTTT
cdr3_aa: CASSAGTGIDSPLHF

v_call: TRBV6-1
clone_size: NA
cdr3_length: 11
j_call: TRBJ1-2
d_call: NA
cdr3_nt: TGTGCCAGCAGTGGTGTTGGAGGCTACACCTTC
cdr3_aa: CASSGVGGYTF

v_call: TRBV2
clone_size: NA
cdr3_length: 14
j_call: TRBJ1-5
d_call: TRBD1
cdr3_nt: TGTGCCAGCAGTGAAGCGACAGGGAGTCAGCCCCAGCATTTT
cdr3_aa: CASSEATGSQPQHF

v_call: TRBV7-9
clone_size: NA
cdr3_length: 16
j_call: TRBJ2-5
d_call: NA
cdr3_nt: TGTGCCAGCAGCTCCTTAGGGGGGGGGCTGGAAGAGACCCAGTACTTC
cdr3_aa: CASSSLGGGLEETQYF

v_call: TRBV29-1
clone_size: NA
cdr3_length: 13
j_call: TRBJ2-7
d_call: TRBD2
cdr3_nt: TGCAGCGTCCTGAGCGGGGCCCACTACGAGCAGTACTTC
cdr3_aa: CSVLSGAHYEQYF

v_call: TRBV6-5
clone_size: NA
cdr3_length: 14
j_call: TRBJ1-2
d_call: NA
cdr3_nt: TGTGCCAGCAGTTACGACCGATATAACTATGGCTACACCTTC
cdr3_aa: CASSYDRYNYGYTF

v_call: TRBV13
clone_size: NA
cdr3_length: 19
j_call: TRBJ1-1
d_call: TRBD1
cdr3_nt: TGTGCCAGCAGCGCAGGGCCGGGACAGGGCGCCATATTGAGCGCTGAAGCTTTCTTT
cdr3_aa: CASSAGPGQGAILSAEAFF

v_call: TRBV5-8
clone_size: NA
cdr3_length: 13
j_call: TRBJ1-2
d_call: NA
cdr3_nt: TGTGCCAGCAGCTTCGGGGTACACTATGGCTACACCTTC
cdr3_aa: CASSFGVHYGYTF

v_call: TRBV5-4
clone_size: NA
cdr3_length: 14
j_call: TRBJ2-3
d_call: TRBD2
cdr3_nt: TGTGCCAGCAGCTTGGAGACTAGCACGGATACGCAGTATTTT
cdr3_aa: CASSLETSTDTQYF